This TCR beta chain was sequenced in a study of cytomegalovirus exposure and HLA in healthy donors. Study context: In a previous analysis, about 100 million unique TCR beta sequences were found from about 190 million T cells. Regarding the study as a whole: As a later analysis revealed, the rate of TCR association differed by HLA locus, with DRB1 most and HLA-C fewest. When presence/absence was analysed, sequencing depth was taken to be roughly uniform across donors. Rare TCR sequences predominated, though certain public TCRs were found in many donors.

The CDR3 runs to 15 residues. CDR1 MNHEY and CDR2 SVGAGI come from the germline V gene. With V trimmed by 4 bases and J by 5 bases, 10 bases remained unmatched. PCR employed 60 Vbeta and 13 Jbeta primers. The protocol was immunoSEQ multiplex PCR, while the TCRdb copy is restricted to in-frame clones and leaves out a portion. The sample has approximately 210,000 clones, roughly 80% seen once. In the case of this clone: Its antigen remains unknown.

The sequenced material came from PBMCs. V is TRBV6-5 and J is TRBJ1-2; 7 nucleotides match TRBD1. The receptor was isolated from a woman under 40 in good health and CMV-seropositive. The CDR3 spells CASSWRQGWKYGYTF. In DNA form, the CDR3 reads TGTGCCAGCAGTTGGAGACAGGGTTGGAAATATGGCTACACCTTC.